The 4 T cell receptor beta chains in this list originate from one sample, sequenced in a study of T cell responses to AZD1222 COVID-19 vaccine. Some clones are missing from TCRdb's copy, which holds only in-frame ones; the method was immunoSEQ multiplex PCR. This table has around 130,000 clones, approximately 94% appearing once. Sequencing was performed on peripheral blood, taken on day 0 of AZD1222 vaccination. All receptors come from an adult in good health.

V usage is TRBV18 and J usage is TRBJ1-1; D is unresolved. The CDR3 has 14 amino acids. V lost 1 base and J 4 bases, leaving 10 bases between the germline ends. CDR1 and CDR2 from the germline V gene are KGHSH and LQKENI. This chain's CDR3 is CASSPRREGTEAFF. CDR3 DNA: TGTGCCAGCTCACCACGAAGGGAGGGCACTGAAGCTTTCTTT.

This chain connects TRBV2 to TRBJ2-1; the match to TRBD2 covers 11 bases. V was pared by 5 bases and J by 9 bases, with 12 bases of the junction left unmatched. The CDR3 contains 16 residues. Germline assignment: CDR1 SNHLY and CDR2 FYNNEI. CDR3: CASSPIAGGPPGEQFF. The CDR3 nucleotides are TGTGCCAGCAGTCCTATAGCGGGAGGGCCTCCGGGTGAGCAGTTCTTC.

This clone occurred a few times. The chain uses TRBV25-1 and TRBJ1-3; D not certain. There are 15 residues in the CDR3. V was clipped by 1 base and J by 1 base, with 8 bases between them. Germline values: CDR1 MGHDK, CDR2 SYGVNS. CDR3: CASSELSGSGNTIYF. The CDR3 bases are TGTGCCAGCAGTGAATTGTCGGGTTCTGGAAACACCATATATTTT.

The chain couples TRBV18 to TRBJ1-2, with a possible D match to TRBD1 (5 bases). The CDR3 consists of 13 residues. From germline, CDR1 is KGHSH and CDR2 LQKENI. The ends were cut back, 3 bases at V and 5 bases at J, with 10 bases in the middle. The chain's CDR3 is CASSPGTGYGYTF. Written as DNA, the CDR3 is TGTGCCAGCTCACCGGGGACGGGGTATGGCTACACCTTC.